Listed below are T cell receptor beta chains from one sample, sequenced in a study of human T cells and chemical hapten exposure. TCRdb analysed the RACE reads with MiXCR anew, one entry per CDR3 protein. The table lists around 260,000 distinct CDR3 sequences, about 8.6% of them singletons, with 2.3% in the top ten. The sample here was whole blood, taken in connection with sensitization to the hapten diphenylcyclopropenone (DPC). The receptors come from a middle-aged woman with alopecia areata. Some clones in this sample may be carry-over from other donors' samples. Both conserved end residues are part of each CDR3. The order of the fields is CDR3 protein, J gene, D gene, V gene. The D gene is left open where the match is weak.

CATEISLPYNEQFF	TRBJ2-1	NA	TRBV6-1
CASSLQGARMTDTQYF	TRBJ2-3	TRBD1	TRBV7-2
CASRLADNEQFF	TRBJ2-1	TRBD2	TRBV12-3/TRBV12-4
CASSSWTSAGANTQYF	TRBJ2-3	TRBD2	TRBV7-8
CATRQGAVNTEAFF	TRBJ1-1	TRBD1	TRBV27
CASSSGTGGHYEQYF	TRBJ2-7	TRBD1	TRBV5-1
CSARDRELITGELFF	TRBJ2-2	NA	TRBV20-1
CASSYRTSGRNEQYF	TRBJ2-7	TRBD2	TRBV7-9
CASSPYRYPSTDTQYF	TRBJ2-3	NA	TRBV7-3
CASSPGTSGTQYF	TRBJ2-3	TRBD2	TRBV5-1
CASRSINRSSYNEQFF	TRBJ2-1	NA	TRBV6-5
CASSRTGGSNQPQHF	TRBJ1-5	TRBD1	TRBV12-3/TRBV12-4
CASSRSYRAGSTDTQYF	TRBJ2-3	NA	TRBV21-1
CASQAWRTQETQYF	TRBJ2-5	NA	TRBV2
CASSLGDRVEKLFF	TRBJ1-4	TRBD1	TRBV5-1
CASSFNVAEQFF	TRBJ2-1	NA	TRBV12-3/TRBV12-4
CASSQGYTGELFF	TRBJ2-2	NA	TRBV6-1
CASSQPGQGFYGYTF	TRBJ1-2	TRBD1	TRBV3-1
CASSQVHGELFF	TRBJ2-2	NA	TRBV3-1
CAWSVTSYEQFF	TRBJ2-1	NA	TRBV30
CASNTGTSYEQYF	TRBJ2-7	NA	TRBV28
CASSVRQIRSTDTQYF	TRBJ2-3	NA	TRBV7-2
CACSVGPGFSYEQYF	TRBJ2-7	NA	TRBV9
CASSPVLADTQYF	TRBJ2-3	NA	TRBV6-6
CSARARGNYGYTF	TRBJ1-2	NA	TRBV20-1
CASSLAVGLVYEQYF	TRBJ2-7	NA	TRBV7-9
CASSYGSIRQETQYF	TRBJ2-5	NA	TRBV6-5